Each of the 4 T cell receptor beta chains below was sequenced from the same sample in a study of shared clonotypes between healthy human individuals. Profiled with immunoSEQ multiplex PCR; TCRdb holds only in-frame clones, not every one. The sample holds roughly 1.4 million clones, 98% to 99% seen once. Source material: naive CD4+ T cells sorted from blood. Subset specified: CD45RA+ positively selected. The receptor set was obtained from a man aged 25 to 40 in good health.

V usage is TRBV25-1 and J usage is TRBJ1-1, with D possibly being TRBD1 (6 bases). Germline V CDR1 and CDR2: MGHDK, SYGVNS. The CDR3 is made up of 15 amino acids. V lost 5 bases to trimming and J lost 4 bases, with 17 bases between them. The CDR3 nucleotides are TGTGCCAGCAGTTCCCGAGGGGGGAGCGCCACTGAAGCTTTCTTT. The encoded protein is CASSSRGGSATEAFF.

The V gene is TRBV30, the J gene TRBJ2-5, with D uncertain. This CDR3 has 14 amino acids. V was cut by 0 bases and J by 7 bases, with 15 bases left in between. Germline V gene data show CDR1 as GTSNPN and CDR2 as SVGIG (reference sequence). The CDR3 DNA sequence: TGTGCCTGGAGTGTACTGATGGGAAAGGGGACCCAGTACTTC. This codes for CAWSVLMGKGTQYF.

This chain connects TRBV7-2 to TRBJ2-5; 7 positions match TRBD1. The CDR3 loop spans 13 amino acids. V lost 5 bases, J lost 1 base, and 1 base stayed unmatched. Germline V gives CDR1 SGHTA, CDR2 FQGNSA. The DNA for the CDR3 is TGTGCCAGCAGCAAGGGGGCCCAAGAGACCCAGTACTTC. Translation: CASSKGAQETQYF.

J is TRBJ2-1 and V is TRBV5-1; TRBD1 matches 11 bases. The germline V gene encodes CDR1 SGHRS and CDR2 YFSETQ. V trimming: 5 bases; J trimming: 3 bases; junction bases outside the gene matches: 7. The CDR3 has 16 residues. The CDR3: CASSSAGTGGYNEQFF. The CDR3 DNA is TGCGCCAGCAGTTCCGCCGGGACAGGGGGCTACAATGAGCAGTTCTTC.